This T cell receptor beta chain originates from a study of molecular identifiers for immune sequencing clone quantification. Study-wide points: Detectable among around 1 million naive cells, according to reports, was Jurkat TCR RNA spiked in from one cell.

When naive CD8 T cells were sorted, they were gated as CD8+CD4-CCR7+CD45RA+. Preparation methods for the bulk TCR libraries were those previously described, with listed TCR primers. TCRdb analysed the PCR reads with MiXCR anew, one entry per CDR3 protein. Here the sample spans about 320,000 distinct CDR3 sequences, roughly 24% being singletons. V was cut by 3 bases and J by 2 bases, with 11 bases left in between. Per the germline V gene, CDR1 is KGHSH and CDR2 is LQKENI. The CDR3 totals 16 residues. A remark on this clonotype: Its matching antigen is unknown.

Sequenced input: naive CD8+ T cells from blood, with Jurkat cell RNA spiked in. Subset specified: FACS-sorted CD8+CD4-CCR7+CD45RA+ naive T cells. The gene calls are TRBV18 and TRBJ2-6; D unresolved. The TCR sequence derives from a human donor in good health. Some libraries in this study had Jurkat cell RNA spiked in. DNA of the CDR3: TGTGCCAGCTCACCGAAGGAATTCGCTGGGGCCAACGTCCTGACTTTC. The encoded protein is CASSPKEFAGANVLTF.